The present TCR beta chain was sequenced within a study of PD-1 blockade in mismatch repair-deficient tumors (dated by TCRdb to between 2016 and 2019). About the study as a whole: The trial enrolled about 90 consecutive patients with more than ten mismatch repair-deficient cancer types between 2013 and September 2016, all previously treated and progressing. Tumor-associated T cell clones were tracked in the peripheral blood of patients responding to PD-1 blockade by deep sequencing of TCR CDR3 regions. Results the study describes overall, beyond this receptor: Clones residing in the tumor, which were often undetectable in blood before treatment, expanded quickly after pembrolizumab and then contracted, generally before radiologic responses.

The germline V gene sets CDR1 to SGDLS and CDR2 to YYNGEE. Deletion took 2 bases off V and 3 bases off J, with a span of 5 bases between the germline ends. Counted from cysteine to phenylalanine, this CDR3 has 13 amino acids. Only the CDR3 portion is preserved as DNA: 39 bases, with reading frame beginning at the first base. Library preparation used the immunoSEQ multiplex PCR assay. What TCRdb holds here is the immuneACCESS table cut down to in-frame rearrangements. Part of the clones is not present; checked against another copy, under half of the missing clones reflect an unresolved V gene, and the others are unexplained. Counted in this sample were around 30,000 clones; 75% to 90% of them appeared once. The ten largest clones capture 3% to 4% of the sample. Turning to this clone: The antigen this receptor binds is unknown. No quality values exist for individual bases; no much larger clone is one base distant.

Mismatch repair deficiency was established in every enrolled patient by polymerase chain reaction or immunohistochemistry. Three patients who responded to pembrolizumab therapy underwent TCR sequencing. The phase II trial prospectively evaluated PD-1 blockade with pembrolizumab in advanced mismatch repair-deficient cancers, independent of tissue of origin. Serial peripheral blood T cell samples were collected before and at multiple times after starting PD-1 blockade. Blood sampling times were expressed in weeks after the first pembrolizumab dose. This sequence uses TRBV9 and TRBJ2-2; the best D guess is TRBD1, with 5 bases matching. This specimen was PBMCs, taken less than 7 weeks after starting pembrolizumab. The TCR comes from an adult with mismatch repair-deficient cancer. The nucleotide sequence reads TGTGCCAGCAGCGTCAGGGACACCGGGGAGCTGTTTTTT. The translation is CASSVRDTGELFF.